These T cell receptor beta chains were read from a single sample in a study of T cell responses to AZD1222 COVID-19 vaccine. Repertoires were generated with immunoSEQ multiplex PCR, while TCRdb's copy carries only in-frame clones and drops some. The data contain roughly 120,000 clones, roughly 86% of them singletons. Here the sequenced sample was peripheral blood, taken on day 0 of AZD1222 vaccination. These receptors were taken from an adult in good health. Each CDR3 is given with its conserved first and last residue. D genes are given only for firm matches. Rows give clone size only sometimes, using once, few, many, or a class for an expanded clone.

>NA|15|TRBV6-6|NA|TRBJ1-5
TGTGCCAGCAGTCACACCAGGGAGAGCAATCAGCCCCAGCATTTT
CASSHTRESNQPQHF
>TRBD2|16|TRBV7-2|few|TRBJ2-1
TGTGCCAGCAGCTTGATCACTAGCGGGGGATACAATGAGCAGTTCTTC
CASSLITSGGYNEQFF
>TRBD2|15|TRBV9|few|TRBJ2-3
TGTGCCAGCAGCGATAGCGGGGGGGCCGTAGATACGCAGTATTTT
CASSDSGGAVDTQYF
>TRBD1|15|TRBV2|NA|TRBJ1-1
TGTGCCAGCAGTGAAAGGGGACAGAGGAACACTGAAGCTTTCTTT
CASSERGQRNTEAFF
>NA|16|TRBV9|few|TRBJ1-6
TGTGCCAGCAGCGTAGGGCCCGGGACGGCCAGATCACCCCTCCACTTT
CASSVGPGTARSPLHF
>TRBD1|14|TRBV27|NA|TRBJ1-1
TGTGCCAGCAGTTTTGGGACAGGGTGGACTGAAGCTTTCTTT
CASSFGTGWTEAFF
>NA|14|TRBV29-1|NA|TRBJ1-2
TGCGGGGTCCCCCCACAGGGACCAAACTATGGCTACACCTTC
CGVPPQGPNYGYTF
>TRBD1|14|TRBV20-1|NA|TRBJ1-4
TGCAGTGCTAGTCTCGGACAGGAGGCCTTAGTACTGTTTTTT
CSASLGQEALVLFF
>TRBD1|15|TRBV4-3|once|TRBJ1-2
TGCGCCAGCAGCCAAGACGGGACAGGGGGCTATGGCTACACCTTC
CASSQDGTGGYGYTF
>TRBD1|15|TRBV27|NA|TRBJ1-5
TGTGCCAGCAGAGGGACAGGGGACCCCAATCAGCCCCAGCATTTT
CASRGTGDPNQPQHF
>NA|13|TRBV7-7|NA|TRBJ1-6
TGTGCCAGCAGCTCCAGAACGGGTTCACCCCTCCACTTT
CASSSRTGSPLHF
>NA|13|TRBV19|NA|TRBJ2-7
TGTGCCAGCGGACGGACAGAAACCTACGAGCAGTACTTC
CASGRTETYEQYF
>NA|14|TRBV2|NA|TRBJ2-5
TGTGCCAGCAAACCGGGACTTTGGACGGAGACCCAGTACTTC
CASKPGLWTETQYF
>TRBD1|14|TRBV28|NA|TRBJ1-5
TGTGCCAGCAACCGGGACAGGTCTGATCAGCCCCAGCATTTT
CASNRDRSDQPQHF
>NA|13|TRBV5-1|NA|TRBJ1-2
TGCGCCAGCAGCTCGGACGGAGTCTATGGCTACACCTTC
CASSSDGVYGYTF
>TRBD1|13|TRBV18|few|TRBJ1-2
TGTGCCAGCTCACCGGACAGGGAATATGGCTACACCTTC
CASSPDREYGYTF
>TRBD2|15|TRBV7-2|NA|TRBJ2-3
TGTGCCAGCAGCTTTTCTAGCGGATCCACAGATACGCAGTATTTT
CASSFSSGSTDTQYF
>NA|16|TRBV10-1|once|TRBJ2-7
TGCGCCAGCAACTATGTGGTGGGCAGGGGATCCTACGAGCAGTACTTC
CASNYVVGRGSYEQYF
>TRBD2|15|TRBV2|NA|TRBJ2-7
TGTGCCAGCAGTGATCCGCTAGCGGGGGCCTACGAGCAGTACTTC
CASSDPLAGAYEQYF
>NA|12|TRBV20-1|NA|TRBJ1-4
TGCAGTGCTAGTTCTGGGAGAGAAAAACTGTTTTTT
CSASSGREKLFF
>TRBD1|13|TRBV7-3|NA|TRBJ1-1
TGTGCCAGCAGTCCGGGACAGGGAACTGAAGCTTTCTTT
CASSPGQGTEAFF
>TRBD1|16|TRBV9|NA|TRBJ2-2
TGTGCCAGCAGCCCCTATGGGGCAGGGGGCACCGGGGAGCTGTTTTTT
CASSPYGAGGTGELFF
>NA|14|TRBV19|NA|TRBJ1-5
TGTGCCAGTAGTACCCCAAAAGGCAATCAGCCCCAGCATTTT
CASSTPKGNQPQHF
>NA|16|TRBV15|NA|TRBJ2-7
TGTGCCACCAGCAGAGATGGATTCGGGGTTGGGGACGAGCAGTACTTC
CATSRDGFGVGDEQYF
>TRBD2|14|TRBV6-4|NA|TRBJ2-2
TGTGCCAGCAGTGTTAGCGGGAGCACCGGGGAGCTGTTTTTT
CASSVSGSTGELFF
>TRBD1|11|TRBV7-9|NA|TRBJ1-2
TGTGCCAGCAGCTCGGGACAGGGGGCCACCTTC
CASSSGQGATF
>NA|14|TRBV7-9|NA|TRBJ2-5
TGTGCCAGCAGCTTAGATACATTCGGGGAGACCCAGTACTTC
CASSLDTFGETQYF
>NA|16|TRBV18|NA|TRBJ1-1
TGTGCCAGCTCACCACCCTCCGGGGCTCTTCGCACTGAAGCTTTCTTT
CASSPPSGALRTEAFF
>TRBD2|16|TRBV7-2|NA|TRBJ2-3
TGTGCCAGCAGCTTAGAAGGAGCGGGAGGGCCAGATACGCAGTATTTT
CASSLEGAGGPDTQYF
>NA|14|TRBV30|NA|TRBJ1-6
TGTGCCTGGGGCCGGCTGCCCTATAATTCACCCCTCCACTTT
CAWGRLPYNSPLHF
>TRBD1|16|TRBV5-4|NA|TRBJ1-6
TGTGCCAGCAGCCGCACAGGGGGCACCTATAATTCACCCCTCCACTTT
CASSRTGGTYNSPLHF
>NA|14|TRBV5-4|NA|TRBJ1-2
TGTGCCAGCAGCTTGGACGTGGGAAACTATGGCTACACCTTC
CASSLDVGNYGYTF
>NA|15|TRBV3-1/TRBV3-2|NA|TRBJ1-1
TGTGCCAGCAGCCAAGGGGGGCCCGGGGGCACTGAAGCTTTCTTT
CASSQGGPGGTEAFF
>NA|13|TRBV9|NA|TRBJ2-7
TGTGCCAGCAGCCGGGACTCTTCCTACGAGCAGTACTTC
CASSRDSSYEQYF
>TRBD1|15|TRBV7-8|NA|TRBJ2-3
TGTGCCAGCAGCTTCGGGACAGCCACCACAGATACGCAGTATTTT
CASSFGTATTDTQYF
>NA|15|TRBV5-1|NA|TRBJ1-5
TGCGCCAGCAGCTTGGAGGGATTAGGCAATCAGCCCCAGCATTTT
CASSLEGLGNQPQHF
>NA|13|TRBV19|NA|TRBJ1-2
TGTGCCAGCTCTTCCCCAGGAAACTATGGCTACACCTTC
CASSSPGNYGYTF
>NA|15|TRBV5-1|NA|TRBJ2-3
TGCGCCACCGCCAAGGGGTCCACTAGCACAGATACGCAGTATTTT
CATAKGSTSTDTQYF
>NA|14|TRBV6-6|NA|TRBJ1-3
TGTGCCAGCAGTGATTCAAGATCCGGAAACACCATATATTTT
CASSDSRSGNTIYF
>NA|11|TRBV24-1|NA|TRBJ2-4
TGTGCCACCAGTGAAGGGGTTCACCAGTACTTC
CATSEGVHQYF
>TRBD1|12|TRBV12-3/TRBV12-4|NA|TRBJ1-1
TGTGCCAGCAGTAGGGGGCAAACTGAAGCTTTCTTT
CASSRGQTEAFF
>NA|11|TRBV2|NA|TRBJ2-7
TGTGCCGGAGCAATAGGGGCCGAGCAGTACTTC
CAGAIGAEQYF
>NA|13|TRBV19|NA|TRBJ1-2
TGTGCCAGTAGTATGAATCCTAACTATGGCTACACCTTC
CASSMNPNYGYTF
>NA|14|TRBV5-1|few|TRBJ2-1
TGCGCCAGCTCCGCCCCAGCGGCTATCGGAGAGCAGTTCTTC
CASSAPAAIGEQFF
>NA|12|TRBV11-2|NA|TRBJ2-3
TGTGCCAGCAGCTTAGTGAGTAGCATGTGGTATTTT
CASSLVSSMWYF
>NA|14|TRBV5-1|once|TRBJ1-2
TGCGCCAGCAGCCTTACCACAGGGACCTATGGCTACACCTTC
CASSLTTGTYGYTF
>NA|17|TRBV9|NA|TRBJ1-5
TGTGCCAGCAGCGTAGGCGAGTGGGTATATAGCAATCAGCCCCAGCATTTT
CASSVGEWVYSNQPQHF
>NA|13|TRBV12-3/TRBV12-4|NA|TRBJ1-5
TGTGCCAGCAGTTTCCAGGGTGATCAGCCCCAGCATTTT
CASSFQGDQPQHF
>TRBD1|14|TRBV6-6|once|TRBJ1-2
TGTGCCAGCACCTCTCGACAGGGTGGCTATGGCTACACCTTC
CASTSRQGGYGYTF
>TRBD1|13|TRBV19|NA|TRBJ1-5
TGTGCCAGTGACAGGGGGCGCGGTCAGCCCCAGCATTTT
CASDRGRGQPQHF